This is a list of T cell receptor beta chains from one sample in a study of CXCR3-negative and CXCR3-positive naive CD8 T cells. Using the 5' RACE reads, TCRdb records one entry per CDR3 protein without DNA. The sample's table shows 55,000 to 70,000 distinct CDR3 sequences. What was sequenced was naive CXCR3+ CD8+ T cells from blood. The receptors derive from a human donor in good health. Some clones in this sample may be carry-over from other donors' samples. Both conserved end residues are part of each CDR3.

len,v_gene,j_gene,CDR3aa
14,TRBV27,TRBJ2-7,CASSPDGFVYEQYF
18,TRBV11-3,TRBJ2-1,CASSLGWASGGQDNEQFF
15,TRBV27,TRBJ2-7,CASSLLGTGIGEQYF
14,TRBV20-1,TRBJ2-7,CSARGDRVGYEQYF
19,TRBV7-6,TRBJ2-5,CASSSGLAGGPSRAETQYF
14,TRBV6-5,TRBJ2-7,CASSAGTGAYEQYF
16,TRBV27,TRBJ2-5,CASSPRLAGDQETQYF
17,TRBV21-1,TRBJ2-1,CASSKGRDRGTYNEQFF
16,TRBV6-2/TRBV6-3,TRBJ2-3,CASTEIGLLPSDTQYF
16,TRBV27,TRBJ2-7,CASSQVTVDSKLEQYF
14,TRBV6-5,TRBJ1-6,CASSYGGGNSPLHF
19,TRBV29-1,TRBJ2-1,CSVEVVGTREVGFHNEQFF